This entry concerns a single T cell receptor beta chain. Its cognate antigen is unknown. The sample is drawn from a study of T cells expressing NK-cell markers. Study details: Sorted CD3+CD56+NKG2C+, CD3+CD56+NKG2C- and CD3+CD56-NKG2C+ T cells supplied TCR beta repertoires. One of eight sequenced donors was HCMV-seronegative; the other seven were seropositive.

General study results and limits: Several of the donors also had these clonotypes leading their CD3+CD56-NKG2C+ fraction. Questions lingered over whether expanded NKG2C+ T cell clones were HCMV-specific.

No DNA is given; TCRdb re-called the 5' RACE reads and lists each CDR3 protein once. The table for this sample gives about 550,000 distinct CDR3 sequences. The germline V gene encodes CDR1 SGHRS and CDR2 YFSETQ. The CDR3 is 14 amino acids. The chain couples TRBV5-1 to TRBJ2-5; there is no DNA to check the TCRdb D call of TRBD2. The sample consisted of blood T cells: a sorted CD56 or NKG2C T cell subset, CD4+ or CD8+ T cells, or bulk PBMC T cells (not recorded which). The receptor's source is a man aged 18 to 29 in good health. CDR3 amino acids: CASSLDPRLETQYF. The entire variable domain, with the rest obtained from reference TRBV5-1 and TRBJ2-5, is as follows: KAGVTQTPRYLIKTRGQQVTLSCSPISGHRSVSWYQQTPGQGLQFLFEYFSETQRNKGNFPGRFSGRQFSNSRSEMNVSTLELGDSALYLCASSLDPRLETQYFGPGTRLLVL.